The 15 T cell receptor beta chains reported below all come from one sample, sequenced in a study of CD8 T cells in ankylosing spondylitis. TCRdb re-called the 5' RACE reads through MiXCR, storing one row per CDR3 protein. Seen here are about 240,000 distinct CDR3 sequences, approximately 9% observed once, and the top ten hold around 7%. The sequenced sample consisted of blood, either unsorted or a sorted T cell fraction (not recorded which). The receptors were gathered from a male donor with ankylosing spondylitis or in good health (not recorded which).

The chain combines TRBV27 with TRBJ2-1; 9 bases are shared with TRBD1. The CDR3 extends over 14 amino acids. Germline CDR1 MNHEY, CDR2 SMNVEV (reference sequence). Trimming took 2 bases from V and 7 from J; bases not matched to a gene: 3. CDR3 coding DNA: TGTGCCAGCAGTTTAGGGACAGGGAAGAATGAGCAGTTCTTC. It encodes CASSLGTGKNEQFF.

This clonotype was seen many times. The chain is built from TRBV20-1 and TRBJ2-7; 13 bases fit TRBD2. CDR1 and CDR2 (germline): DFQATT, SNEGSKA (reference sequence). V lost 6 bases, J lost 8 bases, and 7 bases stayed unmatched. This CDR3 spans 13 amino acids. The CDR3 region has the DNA TGCAGTGCCGAACTAGCGGGAGGGCCGAAGCAGTACTTC. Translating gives CSAELAGGPKQYF.

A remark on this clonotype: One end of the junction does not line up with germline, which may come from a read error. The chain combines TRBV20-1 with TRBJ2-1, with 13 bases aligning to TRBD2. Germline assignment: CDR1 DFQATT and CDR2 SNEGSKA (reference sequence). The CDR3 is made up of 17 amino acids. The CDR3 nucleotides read TGCTGTGCTGGGGGACTAGCGGGACCTCAGACCTACAATGAGCAGTTCTTC. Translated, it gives CCAGGLAGPQTYNEQFF.

The DNA of the CDR3 is TGTGCCAGCAGCTGGTCCCGGACGGCCGGGGAGCTGTTTTTT. It encodes CASSWSRTAGELFF. The gene calls are TRBV5-5 and TRBJ2-2, with D hard to call. Trimming took 3 bases from V and 6 from J, leaving 12 bases between them. The V gene's germline CDR1 is SGHKS and CDR2 YYEKEE (reference sequence). CDR3 length equals 14 residues. Combining the CDR3 with reference TRBV5-5 and TRBJ2-2 gives the whole variable domain DAGVTQSPTHLIKTRGQQVTLRCSPISGHKSVSWYQQVLGQGPQFIFQYYEKEERGRGNFPDRFSARQFPNYSSELNVNALLLGDSALYLCASSWSRTAGELFFGEGSRLTVL.

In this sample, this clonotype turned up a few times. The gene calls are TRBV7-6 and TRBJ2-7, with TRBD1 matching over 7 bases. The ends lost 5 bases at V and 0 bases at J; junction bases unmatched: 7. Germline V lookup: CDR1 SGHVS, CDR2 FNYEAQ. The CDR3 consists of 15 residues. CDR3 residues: CASSQGDISSYEQYF. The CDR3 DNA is TGTGCCAGCAGCCAGGGGGACATCAGCTCCTACGAGCAGTACTTC.

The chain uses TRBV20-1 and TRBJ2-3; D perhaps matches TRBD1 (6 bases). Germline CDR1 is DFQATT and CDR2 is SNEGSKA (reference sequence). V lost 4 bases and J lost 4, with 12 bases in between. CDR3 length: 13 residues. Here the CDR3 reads CSAIPRGADTQYF. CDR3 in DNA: TGCAGTGCTATCCCCAGGGGCGCAGATACGCAGTATTTT.

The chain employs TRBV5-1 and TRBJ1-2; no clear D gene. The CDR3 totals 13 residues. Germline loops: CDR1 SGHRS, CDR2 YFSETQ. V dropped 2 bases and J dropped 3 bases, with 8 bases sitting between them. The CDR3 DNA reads TGCGCCAGCAGCTTTTCCCAGGACTATGGCTACACCTTC. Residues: CASSFSQDYGYTF.

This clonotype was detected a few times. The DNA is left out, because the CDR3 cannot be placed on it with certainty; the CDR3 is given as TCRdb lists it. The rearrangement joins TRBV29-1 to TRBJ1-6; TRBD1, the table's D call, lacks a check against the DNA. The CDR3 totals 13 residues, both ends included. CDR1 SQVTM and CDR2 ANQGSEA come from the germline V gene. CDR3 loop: CSVGTGSNSPLRF.

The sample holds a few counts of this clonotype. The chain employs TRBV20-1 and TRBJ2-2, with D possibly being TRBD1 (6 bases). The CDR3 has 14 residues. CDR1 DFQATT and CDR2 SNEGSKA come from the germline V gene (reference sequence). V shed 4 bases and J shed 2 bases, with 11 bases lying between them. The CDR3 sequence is CSAIGTYNTGELFF. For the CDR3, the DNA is TGCAGTGCTATAGGGACATACAACACCGGGGAGCTGTTTTTT.

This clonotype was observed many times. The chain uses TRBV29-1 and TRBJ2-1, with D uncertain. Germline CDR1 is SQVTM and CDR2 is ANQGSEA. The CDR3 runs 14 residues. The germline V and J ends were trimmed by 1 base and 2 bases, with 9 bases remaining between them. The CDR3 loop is CSVEGLFTYNEQFF. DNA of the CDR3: TGCAGCGTTGAAGGCCTCTTCACCTACAATGAGCAGTTCTTC.

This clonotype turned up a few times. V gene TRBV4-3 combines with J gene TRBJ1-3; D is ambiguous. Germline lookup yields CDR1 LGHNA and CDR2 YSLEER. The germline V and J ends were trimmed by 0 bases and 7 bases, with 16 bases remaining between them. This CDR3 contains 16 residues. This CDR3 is CASSQDWYAEGNTIYF. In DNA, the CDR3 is TGCGCCAGCAGCCAAGATTGGTACGCCGAGGGCAACACCATATATTTT.

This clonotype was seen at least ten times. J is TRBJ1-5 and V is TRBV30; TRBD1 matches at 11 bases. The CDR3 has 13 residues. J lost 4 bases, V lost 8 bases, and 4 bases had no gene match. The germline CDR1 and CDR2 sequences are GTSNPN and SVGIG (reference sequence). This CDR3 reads CAGGDRGNQPQHF. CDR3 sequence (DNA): TGTGCCGGAGGGGACAGGGGGAATCAGCCCCAGCATTTT.

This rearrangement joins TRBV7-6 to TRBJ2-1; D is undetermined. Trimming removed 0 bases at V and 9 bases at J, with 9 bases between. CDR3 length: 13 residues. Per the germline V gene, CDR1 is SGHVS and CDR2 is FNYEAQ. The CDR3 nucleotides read TGTGCCAGCAGCTTAGCCAGCGTGGGTGAGCAGTTCTTC. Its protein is CASSLASVGEQFF. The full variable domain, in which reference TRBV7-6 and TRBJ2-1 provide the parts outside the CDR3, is GAGVSQSPRYKVTKRGQDVALRCDPISGHVSLYWYRQALGQGPEFLTYFNYEAQQDKSGLPNDRFSAERPEGSISTLTIQRTEQRDSAMYRCASSLASVGEQFFGPGTRLTVL.

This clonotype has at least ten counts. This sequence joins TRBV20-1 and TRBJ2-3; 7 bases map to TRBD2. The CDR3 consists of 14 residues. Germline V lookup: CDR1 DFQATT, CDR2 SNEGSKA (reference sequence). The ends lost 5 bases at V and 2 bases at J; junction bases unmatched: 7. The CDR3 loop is CSAARDYTTDTQYF. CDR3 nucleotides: TGCAGTGCTGCGCGGGACTATACCACAGATACGCAGTATTTT.

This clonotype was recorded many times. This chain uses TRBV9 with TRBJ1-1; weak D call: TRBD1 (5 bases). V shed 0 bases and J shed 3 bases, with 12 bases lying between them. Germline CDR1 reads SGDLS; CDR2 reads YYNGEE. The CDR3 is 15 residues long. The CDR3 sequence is CASSVVDGGYTEAFF. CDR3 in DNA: TGTGCCAGCAGCGTAGTTGATGGGGGGTACACTGAAGCTTTCTTT.